This T cell receptor (beta chain) was recovered during a study of cytomegalovirus exposure and HLA in healthy donors. CDR1 SGHAT and CDR2 FQNNGV come from the germline V gene. This CDR3 comprises 14 residues. V gave up 4 bases and J gave up 3 bases, with 12 bases separating them. Measured with immunoSEQ multiplex PCR; TCRdb has only the in-frame clones, and not every one. The table lists around 200,000 clones, approximately 86% of them singletons. Regarding this clone: The antigen remains undetermined.

The approximately 130-subject validation cohort, separate from the roughly 700-subject first cohort, included the donors. Overall study results and limits: Most observed TCR sequences were rare, whereas some public TCRs were detected in many donors.

Sequencing was done on a sample of PBMCs. The sequence was obtained from a woman younger than 30 in good health and CMV-seronegative. The V gene is TRBV11-2, the J gene TRBJ2-5, with a tentative D call TRBD1 (5 bases). CDR3 nucleotide sequence: TGTGCCAGCAGCTACGGACAATCCAAAGAGACCCAGTACTTC. This codes for CASSYGQSKETQYF.